These 20 T cell receptor beta chains were all obtained from the same sample, sequenced in a study of cytomegalovirus exposure and HLA in healthy donors. The PCR made use of 60 Vbeta and 13 Jbeta primers. Profiled with immunoSEQ multiplex PCR; TCRdb holds only in-frame clones, not every one. This sample has 170,000 or so clones, with 80% found just once. Sequencing used PBMCs. These receptors were collected from a male donor in good health and CMV-seropositive.

The CDR3 DNA reads TGTGCCAGCAGCTTAGGCGGGAGGGGTTACGAGCAGTACTTC. It codes for CASSLGGRGYEQYF. The rearrangement links TRBV13 to TRBJ2-7, with TRBD2 identical over 8 bases. The CDR3 totals 14 residues. V lost 0 bases to trimming and J lost 4 bases; unmatched junction nucleotides: 2. Germline-derived CDR1 and CDR2 are PRHDT and FYEKMQ (reference sequence).

CDR3 in DNA: TGTGCCAGTCGTAGGGTGGCGGGACCAGATACGCAGTATTTT. Protein product: CASRRVAGPDTQYF. The chain carries TRBV19 and TRBJ2-3, with a possible D match to TRBD2 (6 bases). Germline V lookup: CDR1 LNHDA, CDR2 SQIVND (reference sequence). The CDR3 runs to 14 residues. Trimming removed 8 bases at V and 4 bases at J, with 16 bases between. The full variable domain, its missing parts supplied by reference TRBV19 and TRBJ2-3, is DGGITQSPKYLFRKEGQNVTLSCEQNLNHDAMYWYRQDPGQGLRLIYYSQIVNDFQKGDIAEGYSVSREKKESFPLTVTSAQKNPTAFYLCASRRVAGPDTQYFGPGTRLTVL.

The chain links TRBV27 to TRBJ2-1, with unresolved D. Germline V CDR1 and CDR2: MNHEY, SMNVEV (reference sequence). This CDR3 spans 13 amino acids. Trimming took off 5 bases at V and 8 bases at J, with 13 bases between the two ends. CDR3 sequence: CASSPGRFYEQFF. The CDR3 bases are TGTGCCAGCAGTCCGGGTCGTTTCTATGAGCAGTTCTTC.

The chain uses TRBV6-5 and TRBJ2-5; a possible D gene is TRBD1 (6 bases). Deletions cut 8 bases from V and 5 bases from J, with 21 bases between. Germline V gene lookup returns CDR1 MNHEY and CDR2 SVGAGI. The CDR3 has 15 residues. CDR3 DNA sequence: TGTGCCAGCGGTCGACAGGTCTGGGGGAAGGAGACCCAGTACTTC. Protein: CASGRQVWGKETQYF.

The chain couples TRBV6-1 to TRBJ2-7, with D maybe TRBD1 (6 bases). The CDR3 totals 15 residues. The germline V gene has CDR1 MNHNS and CDR2 SASEGT. Deletions cut 6 bases from V and 4 bases from J, with 19 bases between. As DNA, the CDR3 is TGTGCCAGCAGCGAGAATCCGACAGGAAGTTACGAGCAGTACTTC. It codes for CASSENPTGSYEQYF.

This chain uses TRBV5-8 with TRBJ2-7, with 8 bases matching TRBD2. This CDR3 has 15 residues. The V segment lost 6 bases and the J segment 0 bases; nucleotides outside the gene matches: 8. Germline assignment: CDR1 SGHTS and CDR2 YDEGEE. This chain's CDR3 is CASKRTGGSSYEQYF. In nucleotides, the CDR3 is TGTGCCAGCAAACGAACGGGGGGGAGCTCCTACGAGCAGTACTTC.

This rearrangement joins TRBV7-2 to TRBJ1-1; tentative D call: TRBD1 (5 bases). The germline V gene has CDR1 SGHTA and CDR2 FQGNSA. The CDR3 loop spans 14 amino acids. The V end was cut by 2 bases, the J end by 4 bases, with 11 bases between. CDR3 amino acids: CASSLIGGSTEAFF. CDR3 coding DNA: TGTGCCAGCAGCTTAATCGGGGGGAGCACTGAAGCTTTCTTT.

V and J are TRBV7-6 and TRBJ2-1, with D hard to call. From germline, CDR1 is SGHVS and CDR2 FNYEAQ. V lost 6 bases and J lost 6, with 12 bases in between. The CDR3 length is 13 residues. CDR3 coding DNA: TGTGCCAGCAGTTCCACTCCCGGCAATGAGCAGTTCTTC. This encodes CASSSTPGNEQFF.

J is TRBJ2-5 and V is TRBV27; 8 bases agree with TRBD2. CDR3 length: 15 residues. Looked up from germline, CDR1 is MNHEY and CDR2 is SMNVEV (reference sequence). J was trimmed by 3 bases and V by 6 bases; bases with no gene match: 9. In DNA form, the CDR3 reads TGTGCCAGCAGCATCCGGGGAGCGGGAGAAGAGACCCAGTACTTC. Translating it yields CASSIRGAGEETQYF.

This clone occurred a few times. The chain uses TRBV18 and TRBJ1-3, with a possible D match to TRBD1 (6 bases). The germline V gene encodes CDR1 KGHSH and CDR2 LQKENI. The CDR3 sequence is 15 residues long. V lost 4 bases and J lost 1, with 11 bases in between. DNA of the CDR3: TGTGCCAGCTCACGGGACAAGGCTTCTGGAAACACCATATATTTT. Its protein is CASSRDKASGNTIYF.

The chain joins TRBV18 to TRBJ2-7, with a possible D match to TRBD2 (6 bases). The germline CDR1 and CDR2 sequences are KGHSH and LQKENI. The CDR3 has 13 residues. Trimming shortened V by 3 bases and J by 4 bases, and 10 bases separated the two germline ends. Here the CDR3 DNA reads TGTGCCAGCTCACCGAAGGGGAGGTACGAGCAGTACTTC. Translation: CASSPKGRYEQYF.

V usage is TRBV14 and J usage is TRBJ2-1, with 11 bases matching TRBD2. V shed 1 base, J shed 5 bases, and the junction held 4 bases outside the gene matches. There are 16 residues in the CDR3. Germline assignment: CDR1 SGHDN and CDR2 FVKESK. CDR3 sequence reads: CASSQGLAGGDNEQFF. CDR3 DNA sequence: TGTGCCAGCAGCCAAGGGTTAGCGGGAGGGGACAATGAGCAGTTCTTC.

The genes are TRBV27 and TRBJ1-6; no clear D. Trimming took off 6 bases at V and 7 bases at J, with 10 bases between the two ends. The CDR3 loop spans 13 amino acids. CDR1 and CDR2 from the germline V gene are MNHEY and SMNVEV (reference sequence). CDR3 protein: CASRRLENSPLHF. CDR3 bases: TGTGCCAGCAGGCGACTTGAAAATTCACCCCTCCACTTT.

A few counts support this clone. The chain recombines TRBV11-2 with TRBJ2-1; no clear D. The CDR3 contains 13 residues. V was clipped by 0 bases and J by 5 bases, with 5 bases between them. Germline CDR1 and CDR2: SGHAT and FQNNGV. The CDR3 is CASSLDRNNEQFF. The DNA for the CDR3 is TGTGCCAGCAGCTTAGACAGAAACAATGAGCAGTTCTTC.

The gene calls are TRBV6-1 and TRBJ2-3; D is uncertain. The CDR3 length is 15 residues. Germline CDR1 is MNHNS and CDR2 is SASEGT. Trimming cost V 3 bases and J 1 base, with 11 bases left between them. For the CDR3, the DNA is TGTGCCAGCAGTGAGGCTCTCGAGGGCACAGATACGCAGTATTTT. It yields the protein CASSEALEGTDTQYF.

This rearrangement joins TRBV25-1 to TRBJ2-7, with 9 bases matching TRBD1. CDR3 length equals 14 residues. Germline V lookup: CDR1 MGHDK, CDR2 SYGVNS. V gave up 5 bases and J gave up 4 bases; unmatched junction bases: 6. The CDR3 spells CASSRGQGGYEQYF. In DNA form, the CDR3 reads TGTGCCAGCAGTAGGGGACAGGGCGGGTACGAGCAGTACTTC.

The chain has TRBV21-1 and TRBJ2-7; the table's D gene call, TRBD1, was not cross checked with the DNA. TRBV21-1 is classified as a pseudogene. This CDR3 region has 15 residues. CDR3 in DNA: TGTGCCAGCAGCAACCCGGGACAGGAAACCTACGAGCAGTACTTC. Residues: CASSNPGQETYEQYF.

V usage is TRBV9 and J usage is TRBJ2-3; tentatively, D is TRBD1 (5 bases). The V end was cut by 1 base, the J end by 2 bases, with 14 bases between. Germline CDR1 SGDLS, CDR2 YYNGEE. There are 16 residues in the CDR3. This CDR3 reads CASSVHPDSITDTQYF. The CDR3 nucleotides read TGTGCCAGCAGCGTACATCCCGACAGCATCACAGATACGCAGTATTTT.

In its sample, this clone was seen a few times. V is TRBV11-3 and J is TRBJ2-3; 13 bases align to TRBD2. The CDR3 has 20 amino acids. Germline CDR1 reads SGHNT; CDR2 reads YENEEA. J was trimmed by 4 bases and V by 3 bases; bases with no gene match: 16. CDR3 DNA: TGTGCCAGCAGCTTGGCCTGGACTAGCGGGAGTGGACCGAAGGCAGATACGCAGTATTTT. This translates into CASSLAWTSGSGPKADTQYF.

The V gene is TRBV19, the J gene TRBJ2-2; no clear D. This CDR3 has 13 residues. The V end was cut by 7 bases, the J end by 4 bases, with 10 bases between. In germline, CDR1 is LNHDA, CDR2 SQIVND (reference sequence). The CDR3 here is CASMSLGTGELFF. The CDR3, as DNA: TGTGCCAGTATGAGTCTCGGCACCGGGGAGCTGTTTTTT.